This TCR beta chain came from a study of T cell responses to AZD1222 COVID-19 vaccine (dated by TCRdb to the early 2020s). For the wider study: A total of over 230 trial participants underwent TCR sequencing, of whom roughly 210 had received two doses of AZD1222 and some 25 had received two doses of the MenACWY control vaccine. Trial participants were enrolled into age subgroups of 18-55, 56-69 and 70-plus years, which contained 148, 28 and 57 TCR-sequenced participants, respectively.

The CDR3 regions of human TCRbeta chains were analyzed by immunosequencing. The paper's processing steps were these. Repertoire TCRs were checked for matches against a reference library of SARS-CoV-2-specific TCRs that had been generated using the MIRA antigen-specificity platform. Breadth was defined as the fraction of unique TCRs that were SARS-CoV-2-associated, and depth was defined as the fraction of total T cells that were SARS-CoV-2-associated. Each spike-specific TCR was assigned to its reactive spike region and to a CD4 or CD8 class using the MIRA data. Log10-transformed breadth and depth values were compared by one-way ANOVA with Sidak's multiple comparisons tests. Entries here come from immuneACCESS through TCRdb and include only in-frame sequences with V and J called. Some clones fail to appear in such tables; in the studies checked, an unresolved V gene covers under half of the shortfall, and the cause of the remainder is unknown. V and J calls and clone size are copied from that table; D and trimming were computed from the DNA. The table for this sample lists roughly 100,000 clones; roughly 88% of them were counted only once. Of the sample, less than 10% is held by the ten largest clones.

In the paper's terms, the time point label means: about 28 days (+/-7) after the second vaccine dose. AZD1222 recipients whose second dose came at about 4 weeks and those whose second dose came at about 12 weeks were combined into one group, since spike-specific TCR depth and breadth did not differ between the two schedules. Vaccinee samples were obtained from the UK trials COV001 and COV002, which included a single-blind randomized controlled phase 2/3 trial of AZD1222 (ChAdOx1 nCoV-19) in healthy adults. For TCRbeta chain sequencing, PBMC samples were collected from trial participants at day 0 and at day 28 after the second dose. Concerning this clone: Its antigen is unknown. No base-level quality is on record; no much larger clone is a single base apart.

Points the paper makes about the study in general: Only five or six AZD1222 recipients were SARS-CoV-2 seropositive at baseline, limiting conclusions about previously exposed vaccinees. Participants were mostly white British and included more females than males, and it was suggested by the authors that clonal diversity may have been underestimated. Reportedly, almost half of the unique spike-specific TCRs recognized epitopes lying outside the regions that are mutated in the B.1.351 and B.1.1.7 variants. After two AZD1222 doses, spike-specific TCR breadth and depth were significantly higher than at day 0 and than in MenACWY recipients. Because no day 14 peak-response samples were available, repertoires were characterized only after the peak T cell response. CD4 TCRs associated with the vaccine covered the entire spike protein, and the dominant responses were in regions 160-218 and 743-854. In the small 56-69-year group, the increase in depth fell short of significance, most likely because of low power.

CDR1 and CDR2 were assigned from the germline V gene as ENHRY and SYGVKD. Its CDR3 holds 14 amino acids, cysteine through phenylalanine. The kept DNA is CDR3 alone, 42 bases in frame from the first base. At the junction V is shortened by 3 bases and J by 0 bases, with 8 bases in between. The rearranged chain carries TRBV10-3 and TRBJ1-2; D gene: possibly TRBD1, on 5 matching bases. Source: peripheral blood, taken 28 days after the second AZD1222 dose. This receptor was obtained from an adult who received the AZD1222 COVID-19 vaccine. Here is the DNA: TGTGCCATCAGTGACAGGGCCTCTAACTATGGCTACACCTTC. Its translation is CAISDRASNYGYTF.